This T cell receptor beta chain was sequenced during a study of blood T cell repertoires in COVID-19. Turning to the study itself: The samples span acute and convalescent COVID-19 from the United States, Italy and Spain. Nucleic acid was either cDNA or gDNA, and it came from T cells, B-cell-depleted T cells, or PBMCs.

Profiled with immunoSEQ multiplex PCR; TCRdb holds only in-frame clones, not every one. Here the sample spans about 190,000 clones, almost 90% being singletons. The sequence derives from a man aged 50 to 60 with acute or convalescent COVID-19. The sequenced material came from peripheral blood.

CDR3 in amino acids: CASSRGYFSTDTQYF. The CDR3 DNA sequence: TGTGCCAGCAGTCGAGGGTACTTCAGCACAGATACGCAGTATTTT. The chain employs TRBV13 and TRBJ2-3; a possible D gene is TRBD2 (5 bases). The germline V gene has CDR1 PRHDT and CDR2 FYEKMQ (reference sequence). The CDR3 sequence is 15 residues long. The V end lost 6 bases, the J end lost 0 bases, and 13 bases lay between the germline ends.